This T cell receptor (beta chain) came from a study of vaccination and CD4 T cells after COVID-19. Overall study: The convalescents included six males and four females, and among them two were Hispanic while seven were Caucasian.

Per the germline V gene, CDR1 is DFQATT and CDR2 is SNEGSKA (reference sequence). Trimming pared 7 bases from V and 8 bases from J, leaving 18 bases between. This CDR3 region has 14 residues. For this clonotype: Its target is unknown.

Regarding treatment: approximately nine-day PBMC culture with coronavirus spike peptide pools or control peptides (ViraFEST assay). An Oncomine TCR Beta short-read assay was used to sequence the DNA from cultured CD4+ T cells. MiXCR was run by TCRdb on the PCR reads, yielding one entry per CDR3 protein. The table shows 20,000 to 25,000 distinct CDR3 sequences, with around a third occurring only once. This chain joins TRBV20-1 and TRBJ1-6; unclear D gene. This clonotype originated in a human donor with COVID-19. The sequenced sample consisted of cultured CD4+ T cells from blood. As DNA, the CDR3 is TGCAGTGTAGCGAAAAGGGCTGCGGATTCACCCCTCCACTTT. This codes for CSVAKRAADSPLHF.